This entry describes one TCR beta chain. Its target is not known. This sample was taken from a study of cytomegalovirus exposure and HLA in healthy donors. Across the whole study: One earlier analysis, a look at 180 million or so T cells, found some 120 million unique TCR beta sequences. Most genotyped donors, around four fifths of around 370, had Caucasian-associated genetic ancestry.

The study ran its PCR with 60 Vbeta and 13 Jbeta primers. TCRdb keeps only in-frame clones here, not all; method: immunoSEQ multiplex PCR. The sample holds around 60,000 clones, 75% seen once. Germline-derived CDR1 and CDR2 are SGHRS and YFSETQ. The germline V and J ends were trimmed by 2 bases and 10 bases, with 21 bases remaining between them. This CDR3 has 15 residues. Study results and limitations: In an earlier analysis, about 87% or about 30%: the productive usage of most TCR beta V segments. A later analysis showed TCR association rates differing by HLA locus, peaking at DRB1 and lowest at HLA-C.

V gene TRBV5-1 combines with J gene TRBJ1-1, with D unclear. Sequenced material: PBMCs. This clonotype was obtained from a woman between 35 and 50 years old in good health and CMV-seropositive. CDR3 nucleotides: TGCGCCAGCAGCTTTGGAGGATGGGTCCAAGAGGGAGCTTTCTTT. This encodes CASSFGGWVQEGAFF.